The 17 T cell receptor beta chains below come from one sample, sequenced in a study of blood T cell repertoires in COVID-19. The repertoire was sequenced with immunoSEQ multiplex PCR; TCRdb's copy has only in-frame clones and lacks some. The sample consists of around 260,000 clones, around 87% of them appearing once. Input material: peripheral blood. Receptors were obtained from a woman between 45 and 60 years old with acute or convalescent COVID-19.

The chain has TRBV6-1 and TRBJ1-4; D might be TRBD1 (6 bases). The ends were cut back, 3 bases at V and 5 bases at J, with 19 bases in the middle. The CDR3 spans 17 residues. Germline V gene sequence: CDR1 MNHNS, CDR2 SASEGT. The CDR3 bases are TGTGCCAGCAGTGACCCCGGGACAAGCAACTTCAATGAAAAACTGTTTTTT. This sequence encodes CASSDPGTSNFNEKLFF.

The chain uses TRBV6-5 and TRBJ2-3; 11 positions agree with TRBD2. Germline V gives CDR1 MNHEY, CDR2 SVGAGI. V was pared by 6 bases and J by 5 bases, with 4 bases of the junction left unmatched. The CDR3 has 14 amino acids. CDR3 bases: TGTGCCAGCAGCTCTACTAGCGGGAGAGATACGCAGTATTTT. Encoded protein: CASSSTSGRDTQYF.

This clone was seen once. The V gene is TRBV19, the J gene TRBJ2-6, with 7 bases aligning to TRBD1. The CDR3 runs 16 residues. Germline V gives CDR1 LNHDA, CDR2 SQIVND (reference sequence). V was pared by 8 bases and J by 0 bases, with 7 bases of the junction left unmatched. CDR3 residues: CASLRDSGSGANVLTF. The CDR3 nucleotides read TGTGCCAGTTTAAGGGACAGTGGCTCTGGGGCCAACGTCCTGACTTTC.

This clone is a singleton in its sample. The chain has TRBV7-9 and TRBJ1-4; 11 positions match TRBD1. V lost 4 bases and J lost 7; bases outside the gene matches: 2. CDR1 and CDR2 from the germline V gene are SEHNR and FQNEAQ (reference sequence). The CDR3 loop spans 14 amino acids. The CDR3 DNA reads TGTGCCAGCAGCTCGGACAGGGGGCGTGAAAAACTGTTTTTT. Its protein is CASSSDRGREKLFF. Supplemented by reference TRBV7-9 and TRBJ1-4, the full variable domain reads DTGVSQNPRHKITKRGQNVTFRCDPISEHNRLYWYRQTLGQGPEFLTYFQNEAQLEKSRLLSDRFSAERPKGSFSTLEIQRTEQGDSAMYLCASSSDRGREKLFFGSGTQLSVL.

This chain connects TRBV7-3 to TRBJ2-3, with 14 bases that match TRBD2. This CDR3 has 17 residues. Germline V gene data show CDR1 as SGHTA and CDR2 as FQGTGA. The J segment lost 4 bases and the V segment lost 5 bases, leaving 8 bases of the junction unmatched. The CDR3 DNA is TGTGCCAGCAGCCCTAGGACTAGCGGGAGGCTCGCAGATACGCAGTATTTT. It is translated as CASSPRTSGRLADTQYF.

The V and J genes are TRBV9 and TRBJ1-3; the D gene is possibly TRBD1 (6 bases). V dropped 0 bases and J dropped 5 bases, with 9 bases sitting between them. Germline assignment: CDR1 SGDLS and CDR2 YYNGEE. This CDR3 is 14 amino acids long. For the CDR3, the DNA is TGTGCCAGCAGCGTAGACCAGGGGAGAAACACCATATATTTT. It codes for CASSVDQGRNTIYF.

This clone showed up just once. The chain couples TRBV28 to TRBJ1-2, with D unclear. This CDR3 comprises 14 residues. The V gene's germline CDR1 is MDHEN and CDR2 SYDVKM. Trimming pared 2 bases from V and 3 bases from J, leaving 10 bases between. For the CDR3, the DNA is TGTGCCAGCAGTTTAAAAGGCGGGGACTATGGCTACACCTTC. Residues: CASSLKGGDYGYTF.

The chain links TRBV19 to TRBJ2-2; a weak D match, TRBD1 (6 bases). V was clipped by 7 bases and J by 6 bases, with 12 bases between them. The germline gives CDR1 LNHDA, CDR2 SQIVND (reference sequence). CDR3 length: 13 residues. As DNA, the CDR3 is TGTGCCAGTAATGCAGGGGCTGCCGGGGAGCTGTTTTTT. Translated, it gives CASNAGAAGELFF.

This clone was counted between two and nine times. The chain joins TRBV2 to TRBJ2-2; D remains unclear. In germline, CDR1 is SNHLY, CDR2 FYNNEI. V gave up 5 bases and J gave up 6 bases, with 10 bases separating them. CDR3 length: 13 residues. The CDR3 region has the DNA TGTGCCAGCAGTCGGTTCCCCTCCGGGGAGCTGTTTTTT. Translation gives CASSRFPSGELFF.

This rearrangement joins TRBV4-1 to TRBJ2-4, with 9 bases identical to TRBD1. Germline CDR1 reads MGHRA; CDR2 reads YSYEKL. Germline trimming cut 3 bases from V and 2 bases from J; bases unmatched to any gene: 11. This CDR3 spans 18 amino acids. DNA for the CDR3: TGCGCCAGCAGCCACGACCCGGCGGGGACAGGGACCAAAAACATTCAGTACTTC. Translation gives CASSHDPAGTGTKNIQYF.

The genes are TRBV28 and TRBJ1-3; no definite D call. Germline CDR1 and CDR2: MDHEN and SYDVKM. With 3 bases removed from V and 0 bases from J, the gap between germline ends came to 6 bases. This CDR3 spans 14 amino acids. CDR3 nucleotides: TGTGCCAGCAGTTTGGCGGTCTCTGGAAACACCATATATTTT. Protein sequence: CASSLAVSGNTIYF.

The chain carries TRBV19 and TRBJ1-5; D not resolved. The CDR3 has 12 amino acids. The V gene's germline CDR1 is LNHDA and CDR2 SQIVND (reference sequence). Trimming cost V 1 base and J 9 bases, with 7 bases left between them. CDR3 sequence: CASSIVRRPQHF. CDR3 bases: TGTGCCAGTAGTATAGTTAGGAGGCCCCAGCATTTT. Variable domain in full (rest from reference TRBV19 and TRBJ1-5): DGGITQSPKYLFRKEGQNVTLSCEQNLNHDAMYWYRQDPGQGLRLIYYSQIVNDFQKGDIAEGYSVSREKKESFPLTVTSAQKNPTAFYLCASSIVRRPQHFGDGTRLSIL.

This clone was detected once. As DNA, the CDR3 is TGCGCCAGCAGCGGCGGGTTGCATTATGGCTACACCTTC. Protein: CASSGGLHYGYTF. V gene TRBV4-3 combines with J gene TRBJ1-2; D is uncertain. Germline V gene lookup returns CDR1 LGHNA and CDR2 YSLEER. The CDR3 runs 13 residues. V was shortened by 5 bases and J by 5 bases, with 12 bases between the two germline ends.

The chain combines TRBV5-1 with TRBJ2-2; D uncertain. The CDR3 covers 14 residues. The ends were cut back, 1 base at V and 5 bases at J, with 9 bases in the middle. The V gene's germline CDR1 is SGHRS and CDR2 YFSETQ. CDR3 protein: CASSLLIQTGELFF. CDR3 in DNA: TGCGCCAGCAGCTTGCTTATCCAGACCGGGGAGCTGTTTTTT.

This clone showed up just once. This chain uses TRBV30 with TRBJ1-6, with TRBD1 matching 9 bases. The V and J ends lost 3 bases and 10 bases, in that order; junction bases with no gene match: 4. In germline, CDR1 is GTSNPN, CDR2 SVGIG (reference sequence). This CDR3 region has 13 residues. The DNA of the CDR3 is TGTGCCTGGAGGGGACAGGGTGCATCACCCCTCCACTTT. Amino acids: CAWRGQGASPLHF.

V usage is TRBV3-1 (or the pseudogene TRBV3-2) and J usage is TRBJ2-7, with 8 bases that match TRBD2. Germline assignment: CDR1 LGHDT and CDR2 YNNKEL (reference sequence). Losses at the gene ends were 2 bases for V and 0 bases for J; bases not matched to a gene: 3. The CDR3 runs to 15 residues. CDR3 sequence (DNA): TGTGCCAGCAGCCAACCCGGGGGGGGCTCCTACGAGCAGTACTTC. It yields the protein CASSQPGGGSYEQYF.

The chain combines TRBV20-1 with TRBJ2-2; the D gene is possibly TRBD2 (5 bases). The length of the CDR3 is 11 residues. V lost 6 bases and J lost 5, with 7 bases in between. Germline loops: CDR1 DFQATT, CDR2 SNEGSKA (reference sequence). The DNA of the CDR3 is TGCAGTGCCCAGCGGACCGGGGAGCTGTTTTTT. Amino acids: CSAQRTGELFF.